One sample yielded the 24 T cell receptor beta chains listed below, sequenced in a study of cytomegalovirus exposure and HLA in healthy donors (dated by TCRdb to the late 2010s). Preparation of the library involved the immunoSEQ multiplex PCR assay. A mixture of 60 forward primers for TCR Vbeta segments and 13 reverse primers for TCR Jbeta segments was used in the multiplex PCR. What TCRdb holds here is the immuneACCESS table cut down to in-frame rearrangements. Part of the clones is not present; checked against another copy, under half of the missing clones reflect an unresolved V gene, and the others are unexplained. In this sample the table shows approximately 150,000 clones, 75% to 80% of which occur a single time. Together, the top ten hold less than 3% of the sample. Sequenced: PBMCs. The receptors come from a woman in her late teens or twenties in good health and CMV-seropositive.

J is TRBJ1-2 and V is TRBV6-5; D is ambiguous. This CDR3 spans 13 amino acids. V shed 0 bases and J shed 7 bases, with 9 bases lying between them. CDR1 and CDR2 from the germline V gene are MNHEY and SVGAGI. The CDR3 coding sequence is TGTGCCAGCAGTTACTCGGAGGGAAGTGGCTACACCTTC. This sequence encodes CASSYSEGSGYTF.

The chain has TRBV4-3 and TRBJ2-2; possibly TRBD2 for D (5 bases). The CDR3 is 14 amino acids. The V gene's germline CDR1 is LGHNA and CDR2 YSLEER. The V and J ends lost 5 bases and 5 bases respectively, with 12 bases between them. Here the CDR3 DNA reads TGCGCCAGCAGCTCCGAGGGTGCTACCGGGGAGCTGTTTTTT. Its translation: CASSSEGATGELFF.

In its sample, this clone was seen a few times. This chain connects TRBV5-5 to TRBJ2-7; TRBD1 is a possible D gene (6 bases). V was clipped by 0 bases and J by 3 bases, with 10 bases between them. Germline CDR1 is SGHKS and CDR2 is YYEKEE (reference sequence). The CDR3 length is 14 residues. The CDR3 reads CASSLATGNYEQYF. CDR3 nucleotide sequence: TGTGCCAGCAGCTTGGCCACAGGGAACTACGAGCAGTACTTC.

About this clone: Other nucleotide sequences from this sample produce the same CDR3. The chain carries TRBV19 and TRBJ2-1, with a tentative D call TRBD2 (5 bases). Looked up from germline, CDR1 is LNHDA and CDR2 is SQIVND (reference sequence). The V and J ends lost 5 bases and 0 bases respectively, with 8 bases between them. The CDR3 length is 14 residues. CDR3 DNA sequence: TGTGCCAGTAGTCGGGGATCCTCCTACAATGAGCAGTTCTTC. Translated: CASSRGSSYNEQFF. Together with reference TRBV19 and TRBJ2-1, the CDR3 gives the full variable domain: DGGITQSPKYLFRKEGQNVTLSCEQNLNHDAMYWYRQDPGQGLRLIYYSQIVNDFQKGDIAEGYSVSREKKESFPLTVTSAQKNPTAFYLCASSRGSSYNEQFFGPGTRLTVL.

This clone is termed medium-sized (0.01 to 0.1%). The rearrangement links TRBV5-1 to TRBJ2-5; 10 nucleotides match TRBD2. V was clipped by 5 bases and J by 4 bases; unmatched bases: 8. The length of the CDR3 is 15 residues. Germline lookup yields CDR1 SGHRS and CDR2 YFSETQ. CDR3 amino acids: CASRYSGGATETQYF. In DNA, the CDR3 is TGCGCCAGCAGGTACAGCGGGGGGGCCACAGAGACCCAGTACTTC.

This clone was counted a few times. The chain has TRBV2 and TRBJ2-2, with TRBD1 matching over 9 bases. CDR1 is SNHLY, CDR2 FYNNEI, per germline. With 6 bases clipped from V and 1 base from J, the junction kept 9 bases outside the gene matches. This CDR3 comprises 17 residues. DNA for the CDR3: TGTGCCAGCAGAGGGGACAGGGAGGGGAGGAACACCGGGGAGCTGTTTTTT. Protein sequence: CASRGDREGRNTGELFF.

This chain connects TRBV6-5 to TRBJ2-2; tentative D call: TRBD2 (6 bases). V shed 8 bases and J shed 4 bases, with 8 bases lying between them. The CDR3 length is 12 residues. Germline CDR1 reads MNHEY; CDR2 reads SVGAGI. CDR3 nucleotides: TGTGCCAGCGGGACTCCCACCGGGGAGCTGTTTTTT. It yields the protein CASGTPTGELFF.

This chain links TRBV11-2 with TRBJ1-4; TRBD1 matches at 7 bases. CDR1 is SGHAT, CDR2 FQNNGV, per germline. The CDR3 consists of 17 residues. The V segment lost 4 bases and the J segment 2 bases; nucleotides outside the gene matches: 10. DNA for the CDR3: TGTGCCAGCAGCTCCAGGGTCGGGGACAGTACTAATGAAAAACTGTTTTTT. Translation gives CASSSRVGDSTNEKLFF.

This chain uses TRBV6-5 with TRBJ2-2; D is possibly TRBD2 (6 bases). CDR1 and CDR2 (germline): MNHEY, SVGAGI. This CDR3 contains 16 residues. V dropped 2 bases and J dropped 0 bases, with 10 bases sitting between them. The CDR3 loop reads CASSYQGTPNTGELFF. In DNA form, the CDR3 reads TGTGCCAGCAGTTACCAAGGGACTCCGAACACCGGGGAGCTGTTTTTT.

The chain couples TRBV28 to TRBJ1-5; D perhaps matches TRBD1 (5 bases). V gave up 2 bases and J gave up 4 bases, with 15 bases separating them. This CDR3 spans 16 amino acids. CDR1 and CDR2 from the germline V gene are MDHEN and SYDVKM. This CDR3 is CASSLGTSSWNQPQHF. In nucleotides, the CDR3 is TGTGCCAGCAGTTTAGGGACTTCCTCTTGGAATCAGCCCCAGCATTTT.

This clone was counted at least ten times. The chain carries TRBV14 and TRBJ2-5; D gene uncertain. The CDR3 totals 17 residues. Germline V gene sequence: CDR1 SGHDN, CDR2 FVKESK. V shed 1 base and J shed 1 base, with 16 bases lying between them. CDR3: CASSQAGGLVVQETQYF. CDR3 bases: TGTGCCAGCAGCCAAGCGGGTGGTTTGGTCGTCCAAGAGACCCAGTACTTC.

The genes are TRBV5-4 and TRBJ1-1, with 7 nucleotides matching TRBD1. This CDR3 spans 13 amino acids. CDR1 SGHNT and CDR2 YYREEE come from the germline V gene (reference sequence). The J segment lost 11 bases and the V segment lost 3 bases, leaving 10 bases of the junction unmatched. This CDR3 reads CASSSGETGVAFF. Written as DNA, the CDR3 is TGTGCCAGCAGCTCGGGGGAAACAGGGGTTGCTTTCTTT.

The chain couples TRBV27 to TRBJ1-1; TRBD1 matches at 9 bases. Germline-derived CDR1 and CDR2 are MNHEY and SMNVEV (reference sequence). Losses at the gene ends were 7 bases for V and 5 bases for J; bases not matched to a gene: 14. There are 16 residues in the CDR3. CDR3 protein: CASTSKTGTGRTEAFF. In DNA form, the CDR3 reads TGTGCCAGCACTTCAAAAACCGGGACAGGGCGGACTGAAGCTTTCTTT.

A remark on this clone: The junction does not match germline at one end; this may be a read error. The chain has TRBV7-9 and TRBJ1-5; 8 nucleotides match TRBD1. The CDR3 has 16 amino acids. CDR1 is SEHNR, CDR2 FQNEAQ, per germline (reference sequence). In DNA form, the CDR3 reads TGTGCCAGCAGCTTAGCTCGAGGACAGGGAAATCCGCCCCAGCATTTT. Translation gives CASSLARGQGNPPQHF.

The chain couples TRBV5-4 to TRBJ2-7; 11 positions agree with TRBD2. There are 16 residues in the CDR3. Germline V CDR1 and CDR2: SGHNT, YYREEE (reference sequence). Germline trimming cut 4 bases from V and 2 bases from J; bases unmatched to any gene: 8. The CDR3 protein is CASSQPIAGGTYEQYF. The CDR3 DNA reads as TGTGCCAGCAGCCAGCCGATAGCGGGGGGGACCTACGAGCAGTACTTC.

V and J are TRBV5-1 and TRBJ2-1; D is unresolved. Trimming stripped 1 base from V and 3 bases from J, with 11 bases between. In germline, CDR1 is SGHRS, CDR2 YFSETQ. CDR3 length: 15 residues. The CDR3 DNA reads TGCGCCAGCAGCTTGAGTAGCAGAGGCTACAATGAGCAGTTCTTC. It is translated as CASSLSSRGYNEQFF. Supplemented by reference TRBV5-1 and TRBJ2-1, the full variable domain reads KAGVTQTPRYLIKTRGQQVTLSCSPISGHRSVSWYQQTPGQGLQFLFEYFSETQRNKGNFPGRFSGRQFSNSRSEMNVSTLELGDSALYLCASSLSSRGYNEQFFGPGTRLTVL.

V and J are TRBV7-9 and TRBJ2-3; a weak D match, TRBD2 (6 bases). This CDR3 has 17 amino acids. The germline CDR1 and CDR2 sequences are SEHNR and FQNEAQ (reference sequence). V was cut by 2 bases and J by 2 bases, with 17 bases left in between. The CDR3 DNA reads TGTGCCAGCAGCTTAATCGGTGGGGGACTTAACACAGATACGCAGTATTTT. Translated: CASSLIGGGLNTDTQYF.

In this sample, this clone turned up a few times. The rearrangement joins TRBV23-1 to TRBJ2-3, with 11 bases matching TRBD1. TRBV23-1 is an open reading frame, and its role is uncertain. With V trimmed by 7 bases and J by 4 bases, 13 bases remained unmatched. This CDR3 has 17 residues. CDR3 in amino acids: CASKSVKVGQGADTQYF. The CDR3 DNA is TGCGCCAGCAAGTCCGTAAAAGTGGGACAGGGGGCAGATACGCAGTATTTT.

This chain connects TRBV6-6 to TRBJ1-1; D remains ambiguous. Germline V gives CDR1 MNHNY, CDR2 SVGAGI (reference sequence). V gave up 2 bases and J gave up 4 bases, with 11 bases separating them. The CDR3 spans 14 residues. Written as DNA, the CDR3 is TGTGCCAGCAGTTACCGAGCGTCAGCCACTGAAGCTTTCTTT. Its translation: CASSYRASATEAFF.

This sequence joins TRBV6-1 and TRBJ2-7; 7 bases line up with TRBD2. Unmatched junction bases numbered 2, after V lost 1 base and J lost 2 bases. The CDR3 loop spans 14 amino acids. Germline CDR1 and CDR2: MNHNS and SASEGT. The CDR3 DNA follows: TGTGCCAGCAGTGAAGAGGCGGGGGCCTACGAGCAGTACTTC. Translating gives CASSEEAGAYEQYF.

V usage is TRBV5-6 and J usage is TRBJ2-7; TRBD1 aligns across 7 bases. After removal of 4 bases from V and 2 bases from J, the junction contained 6 bases not matched to a gene. The CDR3 loop spans 14 amino acids. The germline V gene has CDR1 SGHDT and CDR2 YYEEEE. As DNA, the CDR3 is TGTGCCAGCAGCCCCGGGACAGCCCCCTACGAGCAGTACTTC. Protein: CASSPGTAPYEQYF.

The rearrangement uses TRBV28 and TRBJ1-2; unclear D gene. The CDR3 extends over 14 amino acids. The germline CDR1 and CDR2 sequences are MDHEN and SYDVKM. V was shortened by 3 bases and J by 7 bases, with 15 bases between the two germline ends. The CDR3 here is CASSFVGEGSGYTF. CDR3 DNA sequence: TGTGCCAGCAGTTTTGTGGGAGAGGGAAGTGGCTACACCTTC.

This chain connects TRBV30 to TRBJ1-3; D is unclear. This CDR3 comprises 15 residues. The V and J ends lost 0 bases and 2 bases respectively, with 11 bases between them. From germline, CDR1 is GTSNPN and CDR2 SVGIG (reference sequence). The CDR3 bases are TGTGCCTGGAGTGTACTAATCGGTCCTGGAAACACCATATATTTT. Translated, it gives CAWSVLIGPGNTIYF.

This clone was seen a handful of times. The chain carries TRBV18 and TRBJ1-2; 11 nucleotides agree with TRBD1. From germline, CDR1 is KGHSH and CDR2 LQKENI. Trimming cost V 2 bases and J 10 bases; bases outside gene matches: 12. The CDR3 runs to 16 residues. CDR3 coding DNA: TGTGCCAGCTCACCATTTGGACAGGGGGCGAGGGATGTCTACACCTTC. Its protein product is CASSPFGQGARDVYTF. Full variable domain (remainder filled in from reference TRBV18 and TRBJ1-2): NAGVMQNPRHLVRRRGQEARLRCSPMKGHSHVYWYRQLPEEGLKFMVYLQKENIIDESGMPKERFSAEFPKEGPSILRIQQVVRGDSAAYFCASSPFGQGARDVYTFGSGTRLTVV.